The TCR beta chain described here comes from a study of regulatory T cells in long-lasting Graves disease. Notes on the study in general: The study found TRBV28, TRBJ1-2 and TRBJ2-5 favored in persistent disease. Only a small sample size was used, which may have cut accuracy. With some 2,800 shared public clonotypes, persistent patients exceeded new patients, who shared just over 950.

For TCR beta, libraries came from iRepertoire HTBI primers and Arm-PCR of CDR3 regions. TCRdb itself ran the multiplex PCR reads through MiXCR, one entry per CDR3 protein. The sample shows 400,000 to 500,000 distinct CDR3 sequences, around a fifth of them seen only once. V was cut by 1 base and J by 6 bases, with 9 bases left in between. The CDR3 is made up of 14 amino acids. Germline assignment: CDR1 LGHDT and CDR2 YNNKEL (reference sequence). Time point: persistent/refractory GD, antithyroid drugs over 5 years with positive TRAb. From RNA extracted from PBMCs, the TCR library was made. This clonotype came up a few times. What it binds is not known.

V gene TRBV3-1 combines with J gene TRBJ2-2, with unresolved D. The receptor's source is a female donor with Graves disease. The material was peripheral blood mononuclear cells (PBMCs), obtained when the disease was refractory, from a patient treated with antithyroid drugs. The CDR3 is CASSQGETAGELFF. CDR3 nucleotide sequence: TGTGCCAGCAGCCAAGGCGAAACCGCCGGGGAGCTGTTTTTT. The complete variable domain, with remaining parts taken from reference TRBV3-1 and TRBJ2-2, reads DTAVSQTPKYLVTQMGNDKSIKCEQNLGHDTMYWYKQDSKKFLKIMFSYNNKELIINETVPNRFSPKSPDKAHLNLHINSLELGDSAVYFCASSQGETAGELFFGEGSRLTVL.